The 24 T cell receptor beta chains presented below share a single source sample, sequenced in a study of OX40 agonist ivuxolimab in advanced cancers. Assay: immunoSEQ multiplex PCR; the TCRdb copy retains only in-frame clones and omits some. This sample has roughly 53,000 clones; approximately 79% occur once, and the top ten carry less than 2.5%. The sequencing here drew on CD4+ or CD8+ T cells sorted from blood, taken in a trial of the OX40 agonist ivuxolimab. The receptor source for this set is an adult with an advanced solid tumor such as melanoma, head and neck, liver or kidney cancer.

V and J are TRBV6-5 and TRBJ1-2; D gene uncertain. V lost 6 bases and J lost 6, with 14 bases in between. CDR3 length: 13 residues. The V gene's germline CDR1 is MNHEY and CDR2 SVGAGI. This chain's CDR3 is CASRPPAGNGYTF. In DNA form, the CDR3 reads TGTGCCAGCAGACCACCCGCTGGTAATGGCTACACCTTC.

V gene TRBV15 combines with J gene TRBJ1-1; no clear D gene. Looked up from germline, CDR1 is LNHNV and CDR2 is YYDKDF (reference sequence). The CDR3 contains 14 residues. V lost 0 bases and J lost 1, with 6 bases in between. The CDR3 DNA reads as TGTGCCACCAGCAGAGATCCGGCGAACACTGAAGCTTTCTTT. It specifies CATSRDPANTEAFF.

The rearrangement links TRBV18 to TRBJ2-7; no definite D call. Trimming pared 2 bases from V and 3 bases from J, leaving 11 bases between. Germline CDR1 KGHSH, CDR2 LQKENI. The CDR3 is 14 amino acids. This CDR3 is CASSPESVGYEQYF. As DNA, the CDR3 is TGTGCCAGCTCACCAGAAAGCGTTGGCTACGAGCAGTACTTC. The full variable domain, in which reference TRBV18 and TRBJ2-7 provide the parts outside the CDR3, is NAGVMQNPRHLVRRRGQEARLRCSPMKGHSHVYWYRQLPEEGLKFMVYLQKENIIDESGMPKERFSAEFPKEGPSILRIQQVVRGDSAAYFCASSPESVGYEQYFGPGTRLTVT.

V and J are TRBV15 and TRBJ2-5; 10 bases map to TRBD1. Germline CDR1 reads LNHNV; CDR2 reads YYDKDF (reference sequence). The CDR3 consists of 14 residues. V lost 6 bases to trimming and J lost 4 bases; unmatched junction nucleotides: 5. The CDR3 DNA is TGTGCCACCAGGACAGACAGGGGGCGAGAGACCCAGTACTTC. Residues: CATRTDRGRETQYF.

The rearrangement joins TRBV5-1 to TRBJ2-1; D is unresolved. CDR1 and CDR2 from the germline V gene are SGHRS and YFSETQ. The CDR3 is made up of 19 amino acids. With 2 bases removed from V and 3 bases from J, the gap between germline ends came to 24 bases. In DNA form, the CDR3 reads TGCGCCAGCAGCTTACGAACCTCTACAACCCGTCGCGACTACAATGAGCAGTTCTTC. This encodes CASSLRTSTTRRDYNEQFF.

This rearrangement joins TRBV2 to TRBJ1-1, with 7 bases identical to TRBD1. The trim removed 7 bases at V and 2 bases at J, leaving 13 bases unmatched. Germline loops: CDR1 SNHLY, CDR2 FYNNEI. The CDR3 has 16 amino acids. The CDR3 reads CASKERTGGRNTEAFF. DNA of the CDR3: TGTGCCAGCAAGGAAAGGACAGGCGGGCGAAACACTGAAGCTTTCTTT.

This sequence joins TRBV2 and TRBJ1-1; 7 nucleotides agree with TRBD1. This CDR3 contains 15 residues. The J segment lost 2 bases and the V segment lost 7 bases, leaving 10 bases of the junction unmatched. The germline V gene encodes CDR1 SNHLY and CDR2 FYNNEI. The DNA for the CDR3 is TGTGCCAGCATCCTGGACAGGACTATTAACACTGAAGCTTTCTTT. This gives the protein CASILDRTINTEAFF.

In DNA form, the CDR3 reads TGTGCCAGCAGTTACGCTAGTCGTGAGACCCAGTACTTC. Its protein is CASSYASRETQYF. The V and J genes are TRBV6-5 and TRBJ2-5, with D unresolved. With 2 bases removed from V and 5 bases from J, the gap between germline ends came to 9 bases. Germline CDR1 is MNHEY and CDR2 is SVGAGI. CDR3 size: 13 residues.

This clone was seen more than once but under ten times. The V call is TRBV19, the J call TRBJ1-2, with no clear D. Trimming took off 3 bases at V and 1 base at J, with 9 bases between the two ends. This CDR3 has 14 amino acids. Germline loops: CDR1 LNHDA, CDR2 SQIVND (reference sequence). CDR3 nucleotide sequence: TGTGCCAGTAGTATTGATCCGAGTAACTATGGCTACACCTTC. Its translation: CASSIDPSNYGYTF.

The chain carries TRBV13 and TRBJ1-2, with D possibly being TRBD1 (5 bases). CDR3 length: 18 amino acids. V was clipped by 1 base and J by 0 bases, with 18 bases between them. CDR1 is PRHDT, CDR2 FYEKMQ, per germline (reference sequence). The CDR3 bases are TGTGCCAGCAGCTTAGAAGGGGCCCGGGACCGACCTAACTATGGCTACACCTTC. Encoded protein: CASSLEGARDRPNYGYTF.

This chain joins TRBV7-6 and TRBJ1-1; the D gene is possibly TRBD1 (6 bases). V was clipped by 5 bases and J by 1 base, with 11 bases between them. Germline CDR1 is SGHVS and CDR2 is FNYEAQ. The CDR3 runs 14 residues. DNA of the CDR3: TGTGCCAGCAGCCCGGGGGGCTGGAACACTGAAGCTTTCTTT. The encoded protein is CASSPGGWNTEAFF.

This chain uses TRBV4-2 with TRBJ2-1, with TRBD2 matching 12 bases. This CDR3 has 18 residues. The V segment lost 4 bases and the J segment 6 bases; nucleotides outside the gene matches: 13. Germline values: CDR1 LGHNA, CDR2 YNFKEQ. This CDR3 reads CASSRRARLAGEVNEQFF. CDR3 coding DNA: TGTGCCAGCAGCCGGCGAGCAAGACTAGCGGGGGAAGTCAATGAGCAGTTCTTC.

The CDR3 nucleotides read TGCGCCAGCAGCCCAGGCAGGGGGGGGACACACTACGAGCAGTACTTC. As protein: CASSPGRGGTHYEQYF. This chain joins TRBV4-1 and TRBJ2-7; D may correspond to TRBD1 or TRBD2 (7 bases each). CDR1 MGHRA and CDR2 YSYEKL come from the germline V gene. Trimming left V 4 bases short and J 3 bases short, with 19 bases between. The CDR3 sequence is 16 residues long.

CDR3: CASSEGGNSGNTIYF. CDR3 DNA sequence: TGTGCCAGCAGCGAGGGGGGGAACTCTGGAAACACCATATATTTT. The rearrangement links TRBV7-9 to TRBJ1-3, with D perhaps TRBD1 (6 bases). This CDR3 spans 15 amino acids. Trimming pared 5 bases from V and 0 bases from J, leaving 11 bases between. Germline V gene sequence: CDR1 SEHNR, CDR2 FQNEAQ (reference sequence).

This chain connects TRBV27 to TRBJ2-5; D not certain. The germline CDR1 and CDR2 sequences are MNHEY and SMNVEV (reference sequence). The V gene lost 2 bases and the J gene lost 1 base, with 8 bases spanning the gap. CDR3 length equals 14 residues. The CDR3: CASSLMLGQETQYF. Written as DNA, the CDR3 is TGTGCCAGCAGTTTAATGTTAGGCCAAGAGACCCAGTACTTC.

The genes are TRBV5-1 and TRBJ2-5; D gene ambiguous. Trimming cost V 0 bases and J 1 base, with 7 bases left between them. This CDR3 is 14 amino acids long. Per the germline V gene, CDR1 is SGHRS and CDR2 is YFSETQ. The CDR3 sequence is CASSLAPGQETQYF. In DNA, the CDR3 is TGCGCCAGCAGCTTGGCGCCAGGCCAAGAGACCCAGTACTTC.

This clone was seen a handful of times. This chain joins TRBV19 and TRBJ1-2; a weak D match, TRBD1 (6 bases). Germline values: CDR1 LNHDA, CDR2 SQIVND (reference sequence). CDR3 length: 13 residues. With 8 bases removed from V and 8 bases from J, the gap between germline ends came to 18 bases. CDR3 nucleotide sequence: TGTGCCAGTGGGAAGGGGGTTCTAAAGGGCTACACCTTC. This gives the protein CASGKGVLKGYTF. The variable domain in full, with the rest retrieved from reference TRBV19 and TRBJ1-2, is DGGITQSPKYLFRKEGQNVTLSCEQNLNHDAMYWYRQDPGQGLRLIYYSQIVNDFQKGDIAEGYSVSREKKESFPLTVTSAQKNPTAFYLCASGKGVLKGYTFGSGTRLTVV.

The chain combines TRBV5-6 with TRBJ1-1, with D maybe TRBD1 (6 bases). Trimming took off 1 base at V and 7 bases at J, with 20 bases between the two ends. CDR3 length equals 16 residues. The germline CDR1 and CDR2 sequences are SGHDT and YYEEEE. The CDR3 region is CASSLLARTASREAFF. CDR3 bases: TGTGCCAGCAGCTTGTTAGCCCGGACAGCCAGCCGTGAAGCTTTCTTT.

The chain links TRBV30 to TRBJ2-2; 10 nucleotides match TRBD2. The germline V gene has CDR1 GTSNPN and CDR2 SVGIG (reference sequence). V lost 7 bases to trimming and J lost 4 bases; unmatched junction nucleotides: 6. This CDR3 region has 14 residues. CDR3 sequence reads: CAYSSGRVTGELFF. CDR3 sequence (DNA): TGTGCCTACTCTAGCGGGAGAGTCACCGGGGAGCTGTTTTTT.

This rearrangement joins TRBV7-2 to TRBJ1-5; 9 positions match TRBD1. This CDR3 comprises 17 residues. The trim removed 5 bases at V and 2 bases at J, leaving 10 bases unmatched. The V gene's germline CDR1 is SGHTA and CDR2 FQGNSA. In nucleotides, the CDR3 is TGTGCCAGCAGCACAGGGGGACAGGGAAGAGGCAATCAGCCCCAGCATTTT. It specifies CASSTGGQGRGNQPQHF.

The chain uses TRBV6-1 and TRBJ1-2; maybe TRBD1 (5 bases). The CDR3 contains 12 residues. Germline-derived CDR1 and CDR2 are MNHNS and SASEGT. The V gene lost 6 bases and the J gene lost 2 bases, with 7 bases spanning the gap. CDR3 in amino acids: CASRQENYGYTF. The CDR3 nucleotides are TGTGCCAGCAGACAGGAGAACTATGGCTACACCTTC.

The J gene is TRBJ1-2, the V gene TRBV29-1; D perhaps matches TRBD1 (6 bases). Trimming removed 4 bases at V and 6 bases at J, with 18 bases between. This CDR3 has 14 residues. CDR1 and CDR2 (germline): SQVTM, ANQGSEA. The CDR3 loop reads CSVAEGGVWNGYTF. CDR3 coding DNA: TGCAGCGTTGCCGAGGGGGGGGTTTGGAATGGCTACACCTTC.

This clone was recorded a few times. V gene TRBV30 combines with J gene TRBJ1-1; D gene unclear. Germline lookup yields CDR1 GTSNPN and CDR2 SVGIG (reference sequence). Trimming removed 0 bases from V and 0 bases from J, with 5 bases in between. The CDR3 contains 13 residues. DNA for the CDR3: TGTGCCTGGAGTGTACGGGTGAACACTGAAGCTTTCTTT. Translation gives CAWSVRVNTEAFF.

The chain employs TRBV7-2 and TRBJ1-2, with D possibly TRBD1 on 5 matching bases. This CDR3 spans 15 amino acids. Germline V CDR1 and CDR2: SGHTA, FQGNSA. Trimming left V 5 bases short and J 4 bases short, with 17 bases between. The CDR3, as DNA: TGTGCCAGCAGCCCGTCCGGGACGGACATCTATGGCTACACCTTC. It is translated as CASSPSGTDIYGYTF.